This passage covers 20 T cell receptor beta chains from one sample sequenced in a study of persistence of HIV-infected CD4 T cells. The libraries were made with immunoSEQ version 4 in survey mode. Sequencing was performed with immunoSEQ multiplex PCR; in TCRdb, only in-frame clones are kept and a portion is missing. The table lists 45,000 to 55,000 clones, about 80% of them singletons, with about 3% in the top ten. These TCRs' antigens remain unknown. The stimulus was lysate of CMV-infected fibroblasts, approximately 9.7 ug/mL. CD40L-negative CD69-negative CD45RO-high memory CD4+ T cells were sorted as populations depleted of antigen-responding cells. Specimen: CD4+ T cells sorted from PBMCs after roughly 18-hour stimulation, collected from a patient who received antiretroviral therapy. Every receptor here comes from an adult man with HIV who was CMV-seropositive.

This rearrangement joins TRBV2 to TRBJ1-6, with 7 bases that match TRBD1. Germline assignment: CDR1 SNHLY and CDR2 FYNNEI. Trimming took 7 bases from V and 7 from J; bases not matched to a gene: 13. CDR3 length: 16 residues. The CDR3 reads CASIKMGQSANSPLHF. CDR3 in DNA: TGTGCCAGCATTAAGATGGGACAGAGTGCCAATTCACCCCTCCACTTT.

This chain links TRBV15 with TRBJ2-1, with TRBD2 identical over 9 bases. The V segment lost 3 bases and the J segment 4 bases; nucleotides outside the gene matches: 7. Per germline, CDR1 LNHNV and CDR2 YYDKDF (reference sequence). The CDR3 covers 16 residues. CDR3 coding DNA: TGTGCCACCAGCAGGCCAATAGCGGGAGTATACAATGAGCAGTTCTTC. It encodes CATSRPIAGVYNEQFF.

This clone is medium-sized in the sample. The rearrangement uses TRBV18 and TRBJ2-7, with 8 bases lining up with TRBD1. The V gene end was trimmed by 3 bases and the J gene end by 5 bases; junction bases not matched to a gene: 6. The CDR3 is made up of 14 amino acids. Germline CDR1 reads KGHSH; CDR2 reads LQKENI. CDR3 in DNA: TGTGCCAGCTCACCCGGACAGGGTAGCCACGAGCAGTACTTC. Translated, it gives CASSPGQGSHEQYF.

V and J are TRBV7-3 and TRBJ2-1; D unresolved. The CDR3 consists of 14 residues. Germline loops: CDR1 SGHTA, CDR2 FQGTGA. Trimming left V 3 bases short and J 0 bases short, with 6 bases between. As DNA, the CDR3 is TGTGCCAGCAGCTTGAGTAGCTCCTACAATGAGCAGTTCTTC. This translates into CASSLSSSYNEQFF.

The V gene is TRBV6-5, the J gene TRBJ1-1, with D perhaps matching TRBD1 (5 bases). CDR1 is MNHEY and CDR2 is SVGAGI in the germline V gene. Trimming removed 2 bases from V and 4 bases from J, with 11 bases in between. The CDR3 has 14 residues. CDR3 in DNA: TGTGCCAGCAGTTACCGCCTAGACAGCACTGAAGCTTTCTTT. It is translated as CASSYRLDSTEAFF.

The chain uses TRBV5-1 and TRBJ1-1; 8 nucleotides align to TRBD1. The CDR3 runs to 16 residues. Germline V gene lookup returns CDR1 SGHRS and CDR2 YFSETQ. J gave up 4 bases and V 3 bases, and 11 bases lay outside the gene matches. CDR3 sequence reads: CASSSVRQGLSTEAFF. CDR3 sequence (DNA): TGCGCCAGCAGCTCTGTCAGACAGGGGCTGTCCACTGAAGCTTTCTTT.

The genes are TRBV12-3 or TRBV12-4 and TRBJ2-5, with a possible D match to TRBD1 (6 bases). Deletions cut 3 bases from V and 7 bases from J, with 12 bases between. CDR3 size: 13 residues. CDR3 nucleotide sequence: TGTGCCAGCAGTTTTCAGGGGAAGATGACCCAGTACTTC. Protein sequence: CASSFQGKMTQYF.

V and J are TRBV30 and TRBJ1-2; TRBD1 agrees at 9 bases. V lost 3 bases, J lost 2 bases, and 4 bases stayed unmatched. The CDR3 totals 14 residues. Germline V gene data show CDR1 as GTSNPN and CDR2 as SVGIG (reference sequence). This CDR3 reads CAWSLDRGNYGYTF. The CDR3 DNA reads TGTGCCTGGAGCCTGGACAGGGGAAACTATGGCTACACCTTC.

The chain carries TRBV9 and TRBJ2-7, with D perhaps TRBD1 (5 bases). The V end lost 0 bases, the J end lost 3 bases, and 10 bases lay between the germline ends. CDR3 length equals 14 residues. Germline CDR1 reads SGDLS; CDR2 reads YYNGEE. The CDR3 reads CASSVDSGYYEQYF. The CDR3 DNA reads as TGTGCCAGCAGCGTAGATTCAGGGTACTACGAGCAGTACTTC.

The rearrangement links TRBV7-2 to TRBJ2-3, with D perhaps matching TRBD1 (5 bases). The germline V gene encodes CDR1 SGHTA and CDR2 FQGNSA. Deletions cut 3 bases from V and 0 bases from J, with 10 bases between. The CDR3 is 15 amino acids. CDR3 sequence reads: CASSLGPRSTDTQYF. CDR3 coding DNA: TGTGCCAGCAGCTTGGGGCCCAGAAGCACAGATACGCAGTATTTT.

The chain employs TRBV12-3 or TRBV12-4 and TRBJ1-5, with a weak D call TRBD1 (5 bases). The CDR3 runs to 13 residues. V was clipped by 6 bases and J by 3 bases, with 9 bases between them. The DNA for the CDR3 is TGTGCCAGCAGCACAGGTTACAATCAGCCCCAGCATTTT. It specifies CASSTGYNQPQHF.

This clone appeared a single time. The genes are TRBV2 and TRBJ2-5; D is unresolved. CDR1 and CDR2 (germline): SNHLY, FYNNEI. V was clipped by 6 bases and J by 5 bases, with 7 bases between them. CDR3 length: 11 amino acids. CDR3 nucleotide sequence: TGTGCCAGCAGCCAGTGGGAGACCCAGTACTTC. This codes for CASSQWETQYF.

V gene TRBV7-6 combines with J gene TRBJ1-1; no clear D. Trimming stripped 5 bases from V and 1 base from J, with 11 bases between. The CDR3 is 14 amino acids. From germline, CDR1 is SGHVS and CDR2 FNYEAQ. The CDR3 sequence is CASSKDPGNTEAFF. For the CDR3, the DNA is TGTGCCAGCAGCAAAGACCCAGGGAACACTGAAGCTTTCTTT.

This chain joins TRBV5-1 and TRBJ1-1, with TRBD1 as a possible D gene (6 bases). CDR3 length: 15 amino acids. Germline CDR1 is SGHRS and CDR2 is YFSETQ. Trimming pared 3 bases from V and 0 bases from J, leaving 12 bases between. CDR3 region: CASSSRTEMNTEAFF. The CDR3 nucleotides read TGCGCCAGCAGCTCTCGGACAGAAATGAACACTGAAGCTTTCTTT. Full variable domain (missing parts from reference TRBV5-1 and TRBJ1-1): KAGVTQTPRYLIKTRGQQVTLSCSPISGHRSVSWYQQTPGQGLQFLFEYFSETQRNKGNFPGRFSGRQFSNSRSEMNVSTLELGDSALYLCASSSRTEMNTEAFFGQGTRLTVV.

The genes are TRBV3-1 (or the pseudogene TRBV3-2) and TRBJ1-2, with unresolved D. Trimming cost V 5 bases and J 6 bases, with 19 bases left between them. The CDR3 runs 15 residues. CDR1 and CDR2 from the germline V gene are LGHDT and YNNKEL (reference sequence). CDR3 in amino acids: CASSVRQRIGNGYTF. Written as DNA, the CDR3 is TGTGCCAGCAGCGTTAGACAAAGAATAGGGAATGGCTACACCTTC.

V is TRBV3-1 (or the pseudogene TRBV3-2) and J is TRBJ1-6, with 8 bases that match TRBD1. V lost 0 bases, J lost 6 bases, and 1 base stayed unmatched. Germline values: CDR1 LGHDT, CDR2 YNNKEL (reference sequence). The CDR3 is 15 amino acids. This chain's CDR3 is CASSQDRGRNSPLHF. The CDR3 DNA is TGTGCCAGCAGCCAAGACAGGGGGCGTAATTCACCCCTCCACTTT.

The chain links TRBV30 to TRBJ2-6; no reliable D call. V was cut by 3 bases and J by 1 base, with 13 bases left in between. This CDR3 region has 16 residues. CDR1 and CDR2 (germline): GTSNPN, SVGIG (reference sequence). The CDR3 is CAWSVPVASGANVLTF. In nucleotides, the CDR3 is TGTGCCTGGAGCGTCCCGGTTGCTTCTGGGGCCAACGTCCTGACTTTC. Full variable domain (remainder filled in from reference TRBV30 and TRBJ2-6): SQTIHQWPATLVQPVGSPLSLECTVEGTSNPNLYWYRQAAGRGLQLLFYSVGIGQISSEVPQNLSASRPQDRQFILSSKKLLLSDSGFYLCAWSVPVASGANVLTFGAGSRLTVL.

V is TRBV9 and J is TRBJ2-3, with 7 nucleotides matching TRBD2. Germline assignment: CDR1 SGDLS and CDR2 YYNGEE. The CDR3 contains 15 residues. V gave up 0 bases and J gave up 4 bases; unmatched junction bases: 5. CDR3 nucleotide sequence: TGTGCCAGCAGCGTAGGACTAGCAGTAGCAGATACGCAGTATTTT. This encodes CASSVGLAVADTQYF. Variable domain in full (rest from reference TRBV9 and TRBJ2-3): DSGVTQTPKHLITATGQRVTLRCSPRSGDLSVYWYQQSLDQGLQFLIQYYNGEERAKGNILERFSAQQFPDLHSELNLSSLELGDSALYFCASSVGLAVADTQYFGPGTRLTVL.

V gene TRBV3-1 (or the pseudogene TRBV3-2) combines with J gene TRBJ2-2; D unresolved. The CDR3 is made up of 15 amino acids. Trimming removed 7 bases at V and 1 base at J, with 13 bases between. Per germline, CDR1 LGHDT and CDR2 YNNKEL (reference sequence). Written as DNA, the CDR3 is TGTGCCAGCACAGAGACTGTACTGAACACCGGGGAGCTGTTTTTT. Its translation: CASTETVLNTGELFF.

The chain has TRBV7-8 and TRBJ2-5; D not certain. This CDR3 spans 12 amino acids. Germline CDR1 SGHVS, CDR2 FQNEAQ. V lost 5 bases and J lost 5, with 9 bases in between. CDR3 nucleotide sequence: TGTGCCAGCAGCCCATCTCCGGAGACCCAGTACTTC. Translated, it gives CASSPSPETQYF.